This TCR beta chain is from a study of T cell responses to AZD1222 COVID-19 vaccine. Sequencing was performed with immunoSEQ multiplex PCR; in TCRdb, only in-frame clones are kept and a portion is missing. The sample lists 150,000 to 200,000 clones, about 86% occurring once. After removal of 3 bases from V and 0 bases from J, the junction contained 5 bases not matched to a gene. The CDR3 runs to 20 residues. Germline CDR1 is ENHRY and CDR2 is SYGVKD. Study results and caveats: Clonal diversity was possibly underestimated; the donors were predominantly white British and more often female.

Comments on this clone: Its antigen remains unidentified.

The clonotype was recovered from an adult who received the AZD1222 COVID-19 vaccine. The sequencing used peripheral blood, collected 28 days after the second AZD1222 dose. The chain couples TRBV10-3 to TRBJ2-6, with 16 bases that match TRBD2. CDR3 in DNA: TGTGCCATCAGTGAACCGGGACTAGCGGGGGGGCCCTCTGGGGCCAACGTCCTGACTTTC. Its translation: CAISEPGLAGGPSGANVLTF.